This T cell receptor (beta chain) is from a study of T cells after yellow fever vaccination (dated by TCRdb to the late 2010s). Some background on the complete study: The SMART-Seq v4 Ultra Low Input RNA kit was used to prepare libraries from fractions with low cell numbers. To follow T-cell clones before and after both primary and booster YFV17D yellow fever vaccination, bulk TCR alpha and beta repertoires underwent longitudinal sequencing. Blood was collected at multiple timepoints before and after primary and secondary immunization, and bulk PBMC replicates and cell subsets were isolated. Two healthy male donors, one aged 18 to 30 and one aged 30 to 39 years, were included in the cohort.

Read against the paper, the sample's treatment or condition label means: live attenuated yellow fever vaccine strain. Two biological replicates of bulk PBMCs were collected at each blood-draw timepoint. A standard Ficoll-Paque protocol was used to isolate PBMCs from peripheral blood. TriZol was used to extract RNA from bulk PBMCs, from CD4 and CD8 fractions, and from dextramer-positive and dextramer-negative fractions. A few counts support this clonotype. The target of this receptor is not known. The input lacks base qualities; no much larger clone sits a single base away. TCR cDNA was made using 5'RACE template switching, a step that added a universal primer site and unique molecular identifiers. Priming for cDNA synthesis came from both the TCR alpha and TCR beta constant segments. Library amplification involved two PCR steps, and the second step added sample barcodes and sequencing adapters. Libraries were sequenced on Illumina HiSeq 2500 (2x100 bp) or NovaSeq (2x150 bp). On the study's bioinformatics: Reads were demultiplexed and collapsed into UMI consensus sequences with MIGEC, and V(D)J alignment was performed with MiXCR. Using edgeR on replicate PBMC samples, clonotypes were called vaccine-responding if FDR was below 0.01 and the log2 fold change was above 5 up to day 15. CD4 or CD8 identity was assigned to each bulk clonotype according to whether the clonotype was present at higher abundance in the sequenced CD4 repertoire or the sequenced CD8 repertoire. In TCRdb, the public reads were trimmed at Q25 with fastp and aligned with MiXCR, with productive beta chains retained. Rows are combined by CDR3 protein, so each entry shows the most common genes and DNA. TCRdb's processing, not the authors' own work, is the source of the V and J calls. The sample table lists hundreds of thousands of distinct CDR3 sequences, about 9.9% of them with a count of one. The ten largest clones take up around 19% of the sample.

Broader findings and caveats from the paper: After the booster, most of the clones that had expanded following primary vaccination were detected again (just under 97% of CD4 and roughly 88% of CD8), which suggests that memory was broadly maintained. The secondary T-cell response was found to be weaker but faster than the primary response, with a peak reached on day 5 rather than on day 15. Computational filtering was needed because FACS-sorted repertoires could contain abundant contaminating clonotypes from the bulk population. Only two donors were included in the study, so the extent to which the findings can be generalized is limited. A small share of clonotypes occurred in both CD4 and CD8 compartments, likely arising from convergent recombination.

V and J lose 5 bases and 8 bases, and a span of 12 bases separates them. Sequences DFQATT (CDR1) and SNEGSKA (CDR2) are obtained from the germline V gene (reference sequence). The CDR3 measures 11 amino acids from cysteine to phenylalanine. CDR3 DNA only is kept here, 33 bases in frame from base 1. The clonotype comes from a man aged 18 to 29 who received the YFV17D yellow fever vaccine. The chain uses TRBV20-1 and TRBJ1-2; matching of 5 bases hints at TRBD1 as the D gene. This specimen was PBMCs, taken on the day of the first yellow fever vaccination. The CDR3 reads CSAPGGGGYTF. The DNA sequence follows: TGCAGTGCTCCCGGGGGAGGGGGCTACACCTTC.